This TCR beta chain originates from a study of T cells expressing NK-cell markers. Following a re-call of the 5' RACE reads, TCRdb has one entry per CDR3 protein and lacks DNA. The record lists some 460,000 distinct CDR3 sequences, of which the ten most abundant hold 1.4%. This CDR3 contains 13 residues. Germline-derived CDR1 and CDR2 are SGHRS and YFSETQ. The chain couples TRBV5-1 to TRBJ2-3; no DNA is available, so the TRBD1 call from TCRdb remains unchecked. This clonotype was sampled from a woman aged 50 to 60 in good health. Sequencing was done on a sample of blood T cells: a sorted CD56 or NKG2C T cell subset, CD4+ or CD8+ T cells, or bulk PBMC T cells (not recorded which). The CDR3 reads CASALRGTDTQYF. Together with reference TRBV5-1 and TRBJ2-3, the CDR3 gives the full variable domain: KAGVTQTPRYLIKTRGQQVTLSCSPISGHRSVSWYQQTPGQGLQFLFEYFSETQRNKGNFPGRFSGRQFSNSRSEMNVSTLELGDSALYLCASALRGTDTQYFGPGTRLTVL.